These 29 T cell receptor beta chains share one sample of origin, sequenced in a study of cytotoxic CD8 clonotypes in ibrutinib-treated CLL. The repertoire was sequenced with immunoSEQ multiplex PCR; TCRdb's copy has only in-frame clones and lacks some. Of about 130,000 clones listed, 84% are singletons. The source material was PBMCs, sampled after 24 months of ibrutinib treatment. The origin of the receptors is a human donor with chronic lymphocytic leukemia.

J is TRBJ1-1 and V is TRBV27; D not certain. This CDR3 is built from 13 residues. The germline V and J ends were trimmed by 5 bases and 1 base, with 8 bases remaining between them. Germline-derived CDR1 and CDR2 are MNHEY and SMNVEV (reference sequence). CDR3: CASSTARNTEAFF. The CDR3 bases are TGTGCCAGCAGTACAGCAAGGAACACTGAAGCTTTCTTT.

This chain uses TRBV7-7 with TRBJ2-1; D is possibly TRBD1 (5 bases). The germline CDR1 and CDR2 sequences are SSHAT and FNYEAQ (reference sequence). Trimming removed 0 bases at V and 4 bases at J, with 10 bases between. The CDR3 runs 15 residues. This CDR3 reads CASSLAPTEYNEQFF. The CDR3 DNA reads as TGTGCCAGCAGCTTAGCCCCGACAGAATACAATGAGCAGTTCTTC. The variable domain in full, completed from reference TRBV7-7 and TRBJ2-1, reads GAGVSQSPRYKVTKRGQDVTLRCDPISSHATLYWYQQALGQGPEFLTYFNYEAQPDKSGLPSDRFSAERPEGSISTLTIQRTEQRDSAMYRCASSLAPTEYNEQFFGPGTRLTVL.

This clone showed up just once. The chain has TRBV11-2 and TRBJ2-6; 10 bases align to TRBD2. The CDR3 is 18 amino acids. Per the germline V gene, CDR1 is SGHAT and CDR2 is FQNNGV. The trim removed 4 bases at V and 1 base at J, leaving 7 bases unmatched. CDR3 nucleotide sequence: TGTGCCAGCAGCTCTAGCGGGGGCGGAGGGTCTGGGGCCAACGTCCTGACTTTC. It is translated as CASSSSGGGGSGANVLTF.

This rearrangement joins TRBV14 to TRBJ1-4; no definite D call. This CDR3 is built from 16 residues. CDR1 is SGHDN and CDR2 is FVKESK in the germline V gene. Between the trimmed V and J ends, which lost 4 bases and 8 bases, there was a span of 20 bases. This CDR3 reads CASSPPPGRGPEKLFF. In nucleotides, the CDR3 is TGTGCCAGCAGCCCCCCCCCTGGGCGAGGTCCCGAAAAACTGTTTTTT.

V usage is TRBV15 and J usage is TRBJ2-4, with D unresolved. Trimming left V 1 base short and J 6 bases short, with 4 bases between. Germline values: CDR1 LNHNV, CDR2 YYDKDF (reference sequence). The CDR3 contains 12 residues. CDR3 DNA: TGTGCCACCAGCAGAGGCCTAAACATTCAGTACTTC. It yields the protein CATSRGLNIQYF.

This clone was observed once. V gene TRBV5-1 combines with J gene TRBJ2-7, with a tentative D call TRBD1 (5 bases). The V gene lost 1 base and the J gene lost 0 bases, with 8 bases spanning the gap. Germline lookup yields CDR1 SGHRS and CDR2 YFSETQ. The CDR3 runs 14 residues. DNA for the CDR3: TGCGCCAGCAGCTTGAGGGGCCTCTCCTACGAGCAGTACTTC. Its protein product is CASSLRGLSYEQYF. The variable domain in full, completed from reference TRBV5-1 and TRBJ2-7, reads KAGVTQTPRYLIKTRGQQVTLSCSPISGHRSVSWYQQTPGQGLQFLFEYFSETQRNKGNFPGRFSGRQFSNSRSEMNVSTLELGDSALYLCASSLRGLSYEQYFGPGTRLTVT.

The V call is TRBV9, the J call TRBJ2-3; possibly TRBD2 for D (6 bases). CDR3 size: 15 residues. V was trimmed by 0 bases and J by 6 bases, leaving 14 bases between them. The V gene's germline CDR1 is SGDLS and CDR2 YYNGEE. CDR3 loop: CASSVGGDLRDTQYF. In DNA form, the CDR3 reads TGTGCCAGCAGCGTAGGGGGGGATCTGCGGGATACGCAGTATTTT. Supplemented by reference TRBV9 and TRBJ2-3, the full variable domain reads DSGVTQTPKHLITATGQRVTLRCSPRSGDLSVYWYQQSLDQGLQFLIQYYNGEERAKGNILERFSAQQFPDLHSELNLSSLELGDSALYFCASSVGGDLRDTQYFGPGTRLTVL.

This rearrangement joins TRBV5-1 to TRBJ2-1; D is ambiguous. V lost 0 bases and J lost 5, with 6 bases in between. CDR1 is SGHRS and CDR2 is YFSETQ in the germline V gene. The CDR3 spans 13 residues. CDR3 sequence reads: CASSLAPDNEQFF. The DNA for the CDR3 is TGCGCCAGCAGCTTGGCCCCGGACAATGAGCAGTTCTTC.

The chain couples TRBV4-3 to TRBJ1-1, with 8 nucleotides matching TRBD1. V was pared by 4 bases and J by 4 bases, with 2 bases of the junction left unmatched. The CDR3 runs 13 residues. Germline assignment: CDR1 LGHNA and CDR2 YSLEER. The CDR3 loop is CASSPTGGTEAFF. In DNA form, the CDR3 reads TGCGCCAGCAGCCCTACAGGGGGCACTGAAGCTTTCTTT.

The chain has TRBV7-8 and TRBJ2-7; D is ambiguous. CDR3 size: 12 residues. V dropped 5 bases and J dropped 3 bases, with 8 bases sitting between them. Looked up from germline, CDR1 is SGHVS and CDR2 is FQNEAQ. The CDR3 loop is CASSPTNYEQYF. As DNA, the CDR3 is TGTGCCAGCAGCCCGACAAACTACGAGCAGTACTTC. The full variable domain, with the rest looked up from reference TRBV7-8 and TRBJ2-7, is GAGVSQSPRYKVAKRGQDVALRCDPISGHVSLFWYQQALGQGPEFLTYFQNEAQLDKSGLPSDRFFAERPEGSVSTLKIQRTQQEDSAVYLCASSPTNYEQYFGPGTRLTVT.

The CDR3 nucleotides are TGTGCCTGGAGTCAACAACGACAGGGAGGGTTCGGTGGCTACACCTTC. It yields the protein CAWSQQRQGGFGGYTF. The V gene is TRBV30, the J gene TRBJ1-2; 7 bases line up with TRBD1. V lost 2 bases to trimming and J lost 7 bases; unmatched junction nucleotides: 16. Germline V gives CDR1 GTSNPN, CDR2 SVGIG (reference sequence). This CDR3 comprises 16 residues.

The chain employs TRBV27 and TRBJ2-6; 8 bases fit TRBD1. The CDR3 is 16 amino acids. The J segment lost 3 bases and the V segment lost 3 bases, leaving 4 bases of the junction unmatched. The germline V gene encodes CDR1 MNHEY and CDR2 SMNVEV (reference sequence). This CDR3 is CASSLQGAIGANVLTF. Here the CDR3 DNA reads TGTGCCAGCAGTTTGCAGGGGGCGATTGGGGCCAACGTCCTGACTTTC. The full variable domain, completed using reference TRBV27 and TRBJ2-6, is EAQVTQNPRYLITVTGKKLTVTCSQNMNHEYMSWYRQDPGLGLRQIYYSMNVEVTDKGDVPEGYKVSRKEKRNFPLILESPSPNQTSLYFCASSLQGAIGANVLTFGAGSRLTVL.

The chain employs TRBV6-1 and TRBJ1-1, with TRBD1 as a possible D gene (5 bases). This CDR3 spans 15 amino acids. The V end was cut by 8 bases, the J end by 1 base, with 17 bases between. The germline gives CDR1 MNHNS, CDR2 SASEGT. In nucleotides, the CDR3 is TGTGCCAGCGATCCGGGGGGTCGGCGGAACACTGAAGCTTTCTTT. Its protein is CASDPGGRRNTEAFF.

The rearrangement links TRBV7-2 to TRBJ1-1; unclear D gene. The V gene's germline CDR1 is SGHTA and CDR2 FQGNSA. CDR3 length equals 13 residues. V was shortened by 1 base and J by 0 bases, with 3 bases between the two germline ends. The CDR3 is CASSLELNTEAFF. DNA for the CDR3: TGTGCCAGCAGCTTAGAACTGAACACTGAAGCTTTCTTT.

The genes are TRBV18 and TRBJ2-3; no clear D gene. There are 12 residues in the CDR3. V lost 0 bases and J 6 bases, leaving 4 bases between the germline ends. Looked up from germline, CDR1 is KGHSH and CDR2 is LQKENI. DNA of the CDR3: TGTGCCAGCTCACCACCTGGGGATACGCAGTATTTT. This codes for CASSPPGDTQYF.

This chain connects TRBV19 to TRBJ1-1; no clear D. The length of the CDR3 is 13 residues. CDR1 and CDR2 (germline): LNHDA, SQIVND (reference sequence). V lost 5 bases to trimming and J lost 5 bases, with 12 bases between them. DNA of the CDR3: TGTGCCAGTAGTGGTCAACGGGGTACTGAAGCTTTCTTT. As protein: CASSGQRGTEAFF. The full variable domain, in which reference TRBV19 and TRBJ1-1 provide the parts outside the CDR3, is DGGITQSPKYLFRKEGQNVTLSCEQNLNHDAMYWYRQDPGQGLRLIYYSQIVNDFQKGDIAEGYSVSREKKESFPLTVTSAQKNPTAFYLCASSGQRGTEAFFGQGTRLTVV.

The J gene is TRBJ1-2, the V gene TRBV7-3; the match to TRBD1 covers 8 bases. The CDR3 has 15 amino acids. J was trimmed by 8 bases and V by 2 bases; bases with no gene match: 10. The V gene's germline CDR1 is SGHTA and CDR2 FQGTGA. CDR3 bases: TGTGCCAGCAGCTTATGGCCGGGACAGGACGGGGGCTACACCTTC. Protein product: CASSLWPGQDGGYTF.

The J gene is TRBJ2-1, the V gene TRBV4-3; D is undetermined. Germline V CDR1 and CDR2: LGHNA, YSLEER. The V end lost 4 bases, the J end lost 9 bases, and 13 bases lay between the germline ends. The CDR3 loop spans 13 amino acids. The CDR3 DNA reads as TGCGCCAGCAGCCCGACCCAGGACGGTGAGCAGTTCTTC. The encoded protein is CASSPTQDGEQFF.

This clone was seen a single time. V usage is TRBV4-1 and J usage is TRBJ2-2; weak D call: TRBD1 (6 bases). The V and J ends lost 0 bases and 5 bases respectively, with 13 bases between them. The CDR3 is 16 amino acids. CDR1 and CDR2 (germline): MGHRA, YSYEKL. The CDR3 DNA follows: TGCGCCAGCAGCCAAGATGGACAGCCCGGGACCGGGGAGCTGTTTTTT. Amino acids: CASSQDGQPGTGELFF.

J is TRBJ2-1 and V is TRBV5-6; 11 nucleotides match TRBD1. Trimming cost V 1 base and J 4 bases; bases outside gene matches: 4. The CDR3 has 16 residues. Looked up from germline, CDR1 is SGHDT and CDR2 is YYEEEE. The CDR3 DNA reads as TGTGCCAGCAGCTTGTGGGACAGGGGGAGTTACAATGAGCAGTTCTTC. This translates into CASSLWDRGSYNEQFF.

The count of this clone is one. The CDR3 nucleotides read TGTGCCAGCAGATTATCCTCGGGACTAGCGGTAGATACGCAGTATTTT. It yields the protein CASRLSSGLAVDTQYF. The genes are TRBV7-2 and TRBJ2-3; 11 bases line up with TRBD2. This CDR3 region has 16 residues. V lost 6 bases to trimming and J lost 5 bases; unmatched junction nucleotides: 10. From germline, CDR1 is SGHTA and CDR2 FQGNSA.

The chain carries TRBV5-1 and TRBJ1-6; TRBD1 matches at 7 bases. The germline V gene encodes CDR1 SGHRS and CDR2 YFSETQ. The CDR3 is 16 residues long. The V and J ends lost 1 base and 6 bases, in that order; junction bases with no gene match: 7. CDR3 sequence: CASSLIPAGGNSPLHF. The CDR3, as DNA: TGCGCCAGCAGCTTGATCCCAGCAGGGGGTAATTCACCCCTCCACTTT.

The V and J genes are TRBV5-6 and TRBJ1-2; D might be TRBD1 (5 bases). V lost 4 bases and J 5 bases, leaving 18 bases between the germline ends. The CDR3 consists of 15 residues. Germline values: CDR1 SGHDT, CDR2 YYEEEE. The CDR3 region has the DNA TGTGCCAGCAGCCCCTGGGGACGGAGAGAGTATGGCTACACCTTC. It encodes CASSPWGRREYGYTF.

This clone was counted once. In DNA form, the CDR3 reads TGTGCCAGCAGGGAAACAGGGGTAAACACTGAAGCTTTCTTT. Translating it yields CASRETGVNTEAFF. J is TRBJ1-1 and V is TRBV6-5; the match to TRBD1 covers 7 bases. The CDR3 runs to 14 residues. V dropped 6 bases and J dropped 2; count of bases not matched to a gene: 6. Germline CDR1 and CDR2: MNHEY and SVGAGI.

CDR3: CAISHRGHGYTF. CDR3 DNA: TGTGCCATCAGCCACAGGGGGCATGGCTACACCTTC. The chain combines TRBV10-3 with TRBJ1-2, with 9 positions matching TRBD1. Trimming cost V 6 bases and J 6 bases; bases outside gene matches: 2. The germline V gene has CDR1 ENHRY and CDR2 SYGVKD. The CDR3 runs to 12 residues.

V and J are TRBV7-2 and TRBJ2-5; 9 positions agree with TRBD2. With 5 bases clipped from V and 4 bases from J, the junction kept 11 bases outside the gene matches. CDR1 and CDR2 from the germline V gene are SGHTA and FQGNSA. The CDR3 is 16 amino acids. The CDR3: CASSQRGGGAPETQYF. The CDR3 coding sequence is TGTGCCAGCAGCCAGAGGGGCGGGGGGGCCCCAGAGACCCAGTACTTC.

This clone was observed a few times. V usage is TRBV11-2 and J usage is TRBJ1-2, with a weak D call TRBD1 (5 bases). This CDR3 has 12 amino acids. Trimming stripped 5 bases from V and 7 bases from J, with 11 bases between. The germline V gene encodes CDR1 SGHAT and CDR2 FQNNGV. The CDR3 bases are TGTGCCAGCAGCGCCCACAGGTCTGGCTACACCTTC. Its translation is CASSAHRSGYTF.

The chain recombines TRBV7-8 with TRBJ2-2; D not certain. Germline loops: CDR1 SGHVS, CDR2 FQNEAQ. Deletions cut 2 bases from V and 4 bases from J, with 11 bases between. The CDR3 length is 15 residues. The CDR3 sequence is CASSLPPWSTGELFF. The CDR3 DNA reads as TGTGCCAGCAGCTTACCACCTTGGTCCACCGGGGAGCTGTTTTTT. The entire variable domain, with the rest obtained from reference TRBV7-8 and TRBJ2-2, is as follows: GAGVSQSPRYKVAKRGQDVALRCDPISGHVSLFWYQQALGQGPEFLTYFQNEAQLDKSGLPSDRFFAERPEGSVSTLKIQRTQQEDSAVYLCASSLPPWSTGELFFGEGSRLTVL.

The rearrangement joins TRBV14 to TRBJ1-6; possibly TRBD1 for D (5 bases). The CDR3 contains 16 residues. CDR1 and CDR2 (germline): SGHDN, FVKESK. V lost 4 bases, J lost 0 bases, and 10 bases lay in between. The CDR3 loop is CASSPGTSSYNSPLHF. The CDR3, as DNA: TGTGCCAGCAGCCCAGGGACGAGCTCCTATAATTCACCCCTCCACTTT. Full variable domain (missing parts from reference TRBV14 and TRBJ1-6): EAGVTQFPSHSVIEKGQTVTLRCDPISGHDNLYWYRRVMGKEIKFLLHFVKESKQDESGMPNNRFLAERTGGTYSTLKVQPAELEDSGVYFCASSPGTSSYNSPLHFGNGTRLTVT.